The source of this T cell receptor beta chain is a study of blood T cell repertoires in COVID-19 (dated by TCRdb to about 2020). Regarding the study in general: Samples covering the acute and convalescent phases of COVID-19 were provided by collaborators in the United States, Italy and Spain. The material from the prospective study consisted of cDNA or gDNA derived from T cells, B-cell-depleted T cells, or PBMCs. The dataset comprised deeply sampled blood TCRbeta repertoires from subjects exposed to, actively infected with, or recovered from COVID-19. The repertoires were released in a freely available public database intended as a resource for research on the immune response to SARS-CoV-2. Samples came from the ongoing ImmuneRACE study (first 160 participants) plus 1,254 subjects from 6 global collaborators. Sample metadata almost always included a de-identified subject ID, COVID-19 status, age in years and sex. Where available, HLA class I and class II types were taken from metadata supplied by the sample provider and were not determined by assay-based typing. Study-wide findings and limitations: How much clinical and demographic metadata was included differed by source and by participant, and the metadata was provided uncurated.

To note about this clone: What antigen it recognizes has not been identified. Nothing much larger sits one base from this clone, and base qualities are not available.

TCRbeta CDR3 regions were amplified from genomic DNA using the immunoSEQ Assay, a bias-controlled multiplex PCR. Processing in the source paper ran as follows. Within the assay, amplification of reference gene primers was used to estimate how many nucleated cells each sample contained. Sequence reads were collapsed and filtered to measure the absolute abundance of every unique TCRbeta CDR3 rearrangement. Productive Simpson clonality was computed per sample as the square root of Simpson's diversity index over productive rearrangements. As stored in TCRdb, this immuneACCESS dataset retains in-frame rearrangements with V and J assigned. A fraction of the clones does not appear; measured against another copy, unresolved V genes explain less than half of the discrepancy, and the remainder lacks a known reason. The V and J calls and clone size were taken over from that table, and D and trimming were inferred from the DNA. This sample comprises more than 90,000 clones, approximately 85% of them detected only once. The ten largest clones add up to under 8% of the sample.

The V end gives up 4 bases and the J end 8 bases, leaving 6 bases in the junction not matched to a gene. Per the germline V gene (reference sequence), LGHDT is the CDR1 and YNNKEL is the CDR2. From cysteine to phenylalanine, the CDR3 is 13 amino acids long. Only the CDR3 DNA is retained, 39 bases long and in frame from the first base. Whole blood was collected in K2EDTA tubes by collaborating institutions according to the institutions' own protocols. For TCRbeta analysis, collaborators shipped samples as frozen whole blood, isolated PBMCs, or DNA extracted from either of those sample types. The V gene is TRBV3-1 (or the pseudogene TRBV3-2) and the J gene is TRBJ1-2; 8 central bases correspond to TRBD1. The source is a man between 65 and 85 years old with acute or convalescent COVID-19. What was sequenced was peripheral blood. CDR3 loop: CASSPQGVGGYTF. At the DNA level, the sequence is TGTGCCAGCAGCCCACAGGGGGTGGGCGGCTACACCTTC.